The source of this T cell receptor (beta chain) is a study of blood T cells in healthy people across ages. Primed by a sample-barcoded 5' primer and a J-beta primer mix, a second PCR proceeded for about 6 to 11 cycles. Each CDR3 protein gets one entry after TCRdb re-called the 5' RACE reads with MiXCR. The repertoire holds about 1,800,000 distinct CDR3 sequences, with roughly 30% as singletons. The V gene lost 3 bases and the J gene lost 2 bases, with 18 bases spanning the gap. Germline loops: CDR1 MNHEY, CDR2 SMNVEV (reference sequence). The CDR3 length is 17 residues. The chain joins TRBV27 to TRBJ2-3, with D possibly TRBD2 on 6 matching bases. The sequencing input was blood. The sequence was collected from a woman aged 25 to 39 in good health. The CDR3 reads CASSLNRPRGTTDTQYF. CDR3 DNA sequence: TGTGCCAGCAGTTTGAATCGCCCGCGGGGTACCACAGATACGCAGTATTTT.